The 23 T cell receptor beta chains in this list originate from one sample, sequenced in a study of cytomegalovirus exposure and HLA in healthy donors. Primers: 60 Vbeta forward and 13 Jbeta reverse. The data were produced by immunoSEQ multiplex PCR, yet TCRdb's version contains in-frame clones alone and is incomplete. The sample holds some 150,000 clones, 80% to 90% seen once. Sequencing was carried out using PBMCs. The receptors were sampled from a woman younger than 45 in good health and CMV-seropositive.

CDR3 in amino acids: CASSLYIQGGVGMNTEAFF. CDR3 bases: TGTGCCAGCAGTTTATACATACAGGGGGGGGTGGGCATGAACACTGAAGCTTTCTTT. This chain links TRBV28 with TRBJ1-1; 8 nucleotides align to TRBD1. CDR3 length equals 19 residues. With V trimmed by 1 base and J by 0 bases, 13 bases remained unmatched. Germline V gene data show CDR1 as MDHEN and CDR2 as SYDVKM.

The chain joins TRBV28 to TRBJ1-3, with a tentative D call TRBD1 (6 bases). V was pared by 8 bases and J by 4 bases, with 15 bases between. The CDR3 is made up of 14 amino acids. Germline lookup yields CDR1 MDHEN and CDR2 SYDVKM. CDR3 in amino acids: CASGGGDTGNTIYF. The CDR3 nucleotides read TGTGCCAGCGGAGGGGGGGATACGGGAAACACCATATATTTT.

The chain uses TRBV5-1 and TRBJ2-3; TRBD1 might be the D (5 bases). Trimming removed 0 bases at V and 4 bases at J, with 9 bases between. The CDR3 extends over 14 amino acids. The germline gives CDR1 SGHRS, CDR2 YFSETQ. In nucleotides, the CDR3 is TGCGCCAGCAGCTTGGGACAGACCGCAGATACGCAGTATTTT. The encoded protein is CASSLGQTADTQYF. The full variable domain, in which reference TRBV5-1 and TRBJ2-3 provide the parts outside the CDR3, is KAGVTQTPRYLIKTRGQQVTLSCSPISGHRSVSWYQQTPGQGLQFLFEYFSETQRNKGNFPGRFSGRQFSNSRSEMNVSTLELGDSALYLCASSLGQTADTQYFGPGTRLTVL.

Only a few counts were recorded for this clone. This rearrangement joins TRBV11-2 to TRBJ1-6; a weak D match, TRBD1 (6 bases). This CDR3 has 18 residues. V lost 4 bases and J 1 base, leaving 17 bases between the germline ends. Per the germline V gene, CDR1 is SGHAT and CDR2 is FQNNGV. The CDR3 is CASSSSGGARSYNSPLHF. The CDR3 DNA reads TGTGCCAGCAGCTCATCCGGGGGGGCTAGGTCCTATAATTCACCCCTCCACTTT. The full variable domain, its missing parts supplied by reference TRBV11-2 and TRBJ1-6, is EAGVAQSPRYKIIEKRQSVAFWCNPISGHATLYWYQQILGQGPKLLIQFQNNGVVDDSQLPKDRFSAERLKGVDSTLKIQPAKLEDSAVYLCASSSSGGARSYNSPLHFGNGTRLTVT.

About this clone: Other DNA sequences in this specimen translate into the identical CDR3. The V gene is TRBV5-1, the J gene TRBJ2-1; 10 bases are shared with TRBD1. Trimming took 4 bases from V and 5 from J; bases not matched to a gene: 18. The V gene's germline CDR1 is SGHRS and CDR2 YFSETQ. There are 19 residues in the CDR3. CDR3: CASSLNLHRGQGLDNEQFF. In nucleotides, the CDR3 is TGCGCCAGCAGCCTGAACCTCCACAGGGGACAGGGGTTGGACAATGAGCAGTTCTTC.

This clone has a handful of counts. The chain uses TRBV7-9 and TRBJ2-2, with D possibly TRBD2 on 6 matching bases. V shed 3 bases and J shed 4 bases, with 15 bases lying between them. This CDR3 comprises 16 residues. Per the germline V gene, CDR1 is SEHNR and CDR2 is FQNEAQ (reference sequence). The CDR3 DNA reads TGTGCCAGCAGCTTCCGCCGGGGAGGAGGCACCGGGGAGCTGTTTTTT. It encodes CASSFRRGGGTGELFF.

This chain joins TRBV10-3 and TRBJ1-3; 8 positions match TRBD1. The germline gives CDR1 ENHRY, CDR2 SYGVKD. The CDR3 consists of 17 residues. V lost 5 bases, J lost 0 bases, and 9 bases stayed unmatched. CDR3: CAISNGQGPISGNTIYF. CDR3 nucleotides: TGTGCCATCAGTAACGGACAGGGCCCAATCTCTGGAAACACCATATATTTT.

The chain uses TRBV6-1 and TRBJ1-5; D not resolved. This CDR3 spans 15 amino acids. V was shortened by 2 bases and J by 9 bases, with 17 bases between the two germline ends. From germline, CDR1 is MNHNS and CDR2 SASEGT. The CDR3 sequence: CASSERASRSAPQHF. DNA for the CDR3: TGTGCCAGCAGTGAAAGAGCTTCCCGGAGCGCGCCCCAGCATTTT.

This clone was seen a few times. This sample includes further DNA sequences coding for the same CDR3. This rearrangement joins TRBV19 to TRBJ2-5, with D possibly being TRBD2 (5 bases). This CDR3 contains 12 residues. Trimming cost V 5 bases and J 4 bases, with 8 bases left between them. Germline CDR1 LNHDA, CDR2 SQIVND (reference sequence). The CDR3 loop reads CASSPGGETQYF. The CDR3 nucleotides read TGTGCCAGTAGTCCTGGAGGAGAGACCCAGTACTTC.

This clone was detected a few times. V gene TRBV7-2 combines with J gene TRBJ2-7, with D unresolved. Germline V gene sequence: CDR1 SGHTA, CDR2 FQGNSA. The CDR3 runs 15 residues. Trimming shortened V by 2 bases and J by 6 bases, and 17 bases separated the two germline ends. CDR3 sequence reads: CASSLQPVPAGEQYF. DNA for the CDR3: TGTGCCAGCAGCTTACAACCGGTCCCCGCCGGCGAGCAGTACTTC.

V gene TRBV27 combines with J gene TRBJ2-5; weak D call: TRBD2 (6 bases). V lost 0 bases and J lost 2, with 10 bases in between. The CDR3 has 15 residues. Germline CDR1 MNHEY, CDR2 SMNVEV (reference sequence). The CDR3: CASSLSPGRQETQYF. CDR3 nucleotides: TGTGCCAGCAGTTTATCTCCAGGGAGGCAAGAGACCCAGTACTTC.

The CDR3 spells CASSLGAQGADEKLFF. CDR3 DNA: TGTGCCAGCAGCTTAGGGGCGCAGGGGGCGGATGAAAAACTGTTTTTT. This chain uses TRBV13 with TRBJ1-4; 8 positions match TRBD1. CDR1 is PRHDT, CDR2 FYEKMQ, per germline (reference sequence). Trimming took 0 bases from V and 6 from J; bases not matched to a gene: 6. This CDR3 has 16 residues.

For this clone: A junction boundary mismatches the germline segment, possibly from a read error. The CDR3 nucleotides are TGTTCCAGCCAGGGAAACACCATATATTTT. Translating gives CSSQGNTIYF. The V gene is TRBV7-9, the J gene TRBJ1-3; D is undetermined. This CDR3 has 10 residues. Germline CDR1 is SEHNR and CDR2 is FQNEAQ (reference sequence).

This rearrangement joins TRBV19 to TRBJ2-3, with 9 bases that match TRBD2. V was clipped by 4 bases and J by 5 bases; unmatched bases: 7. Germline CDR1 reads LNHDA; CDR2 reads SQIVND (reference sequence). The CDR3 contains 15 residues. In nucleotides, the CDR3 is TGTGCCAGTAGTACCACCGGGACTAGCTTAGATACGCAGTATTTT. This translates into CASSTTGTSLDTQYF.

The V gene is TRBV7-9, the J gene TRBJ1-2, with TRBD1 identical over 11 bases. The length of the CDR3 is 15 residues. Germline lookup yields CDR1 SEHNR and CDR2 FQNEAQ (reference sequence). V lost 3 bases and J lost 4; bases outside the gene matches: 4. CDR3 nucleotides: TGTGCCAGCAGCTTGGGGACAGGGGGGTCCTATGGCTACACCTTC. Translating it yields CASSLGTGGSYGYTF.

CDR3 in amino acids: CASSIGQLQETQYF. Written as DNA, the CDR3 is TGTGCCAGCAGCATCGGACAACTACAAGAGACCCAGTACTTC. This chain joins TRBV7-9 and TRBJ2-5; perhaps TRBD1 as D (5 bases). The germline V gene encodes CDR1 SEHNR and CDR2 FQNEAQ (reference sequence). V was pared by 5 bases and J by 2 bases, with 12 bases between. The CDR3 contains 14 residues.

This clone was recorded a few times. The CDR3 protein is CASSQSFSGTEQYF. CDR3 DNA sequence: TGCGCCAGCAGCCAAAGTTTCTCCGGGACTGAGCAGTACTTC. The chain is built from TRBV4-3 and TRBJ2-7; perhaps TRBD2 as D (6 bases). This CDR3 is 14 amino acids long. V shed 2 bases and J shed 7 bases, with 15 bases lying between them. Germline loops: CDR1 LGHNA, CDR2 YSLEER.

The CDR3, as DNA: TGTGCCAGCAGTGACTACTGGACAGCGGGAGGCCAGCCCCAGCATTTT. This codes for CASSDYWTAGGQPQHF. The chain combines TRBV6-4 with TRBJ1-5, with a tentative D call TRBD1 (6 bases). V was clipped by 1 base and J by 7 bases, with 17 bases between them. Looked up from germline, CDR1 is MRHNA and CDR2 is SNTAGT. The CDR3 loop spans 16 amino acids.

This chain joins TRBV6-5 and TRBJ2-3; 7 positions match TRBD1. This CDR3 comprises 12 residues. CDR1 MNHEY and CDR2 SVGAGI come from the germline V gene. Germline trimming cut 6 bases from V and 3 bases from J; bases unmatched to any gene: 0. The CDR3 DNA reads TGTGCCAGCAGGGGACAGACAGATACGCAGTATTTT. It is translated as CASRGQTDTQYF.

The genes are TRBV29-1 and TRBJ2-7; D is possibly TRBD1 (6 bases). This CDR3 comprises 13 residues. The germline CDR1 and CDR2 sequences are SQVTM and ANQGSEA. V was cut by 6 bases and J by 2 bases, with 14 bases left in between. The CDR3 loop reads CSVLDRKAYEQYF. CDR3 DNA: TGCAGCGTCCTCGACAGGAAAGCCTACGAGCAGTACTTC.

In the case of this clone: The sample carries other DNA sequences with the same CDR3. The chain recombines TRBV19 with TRBJ2-7; 10 nucleotides agree with TRBD1. Germline trimming cut 5 bases from V and 2 bases from J; bases unmatched to any gene: 3. The CDR3 sequence is 14 residues long. CDR1 LNHDA and CDR2 SQIVND come from the germline V gene (reference sequence). The DNA of the CDR3 is TGTGCCAGTAGTCCGGGGACAGGGGCCTACGAGCAGTACTTC. It translates to CASSPGTGAYEQYF.

A few counts support this clone. The CDR3 DNA reads TGTGCCAGCAGCAACTTGGGCCACCCGAACCATAATGAAAAACTGTTTTTT. Residues: CASSNLGHPNHNEKLFF. This chain links TRBV21-1 with TRBJ1-4; TRBD1 is the table's D call and was not checked against the DNA. TRBV21-1 is a pseudogene locus. This CDR3 comprises 17 residues.

This clone has just one count. The V gene is TRBV5-1, the J gene TRBJ2-7; 10 bases align to TRBD1. The germline V gene encodes CDR1 SGHRS and CDR2 YFSETQ. J was trimmed by 0 bases and V by 0 bases; bases with no gene match: 3. The CDR3 has 16 residues. The DNA of the CDR3 is TGCGCCAGCAGCTTGGGGGGGACAGGGGTCTCCTACGAGCAGTACTTC. This translates into CASSLGGTGVSYEQYF.